These 29 T cell receptor beta chains share one sample of origin, sequenced in a study of T cells expressing NK-cell markers. TCRdb re-called the 5' RACE reads and shows each CDR3 protein once, DNA omitted. This sample's table reports a few hundred thousand distinct CDR3 sequences. Sequenced sample: blood T cells: a sorted CD56 or NKG2C T cell subset, CD4+ or CD8+ T cells, or bulk PBMC T cells (not recorded which). These receptors were collected from a young man in good health.

The chain has TRBV6-5 and TRBJ2-5; absent DNA, TCRdb's TRBD1 call cannot be checked. CDR1 and CDR2 (germline): MNHEY, SVGAGI. This CDR3 is 16 amino acids long. The CDR3 sequence is CASSHPTGGVSETQYF.

V is TRBV11-1 and J is TRBJ2-3; TCRdb's assignment of TRBD2 cannot be checked, as there is no DNA. There are 15 residues in the CDR3. Germline V lookup: CDR1 SGHAT, CDR2 FQDESV (reference sequence). The CDR3 is CASSLIGTSADTQYF.

The chain is built from TRBV10-3 and TRBJ2-3. CDR3 size: 15 residues. Per the germline V gene, CDR1 is ENHRY and CDR2 is SYGVKD. CDR3 protein: CAISDRRVSTDTQYF.

The chain has TRBV3-1 and TRBJ2-2. CDR3 size: 12 residues. CDR1 and CDR2 (germline): LGHDT, YNNKEL (reference sequence). The CDR3 loop reads CASRKTHGELFF.

The chain is built from TRBV18 and TRBJ2-3. The CDR3 has 16 amino acids. In germline, CDR1 is KGHSH, CDR2 LQKENI. This CDR3 is CASSQVTQQSTDTQYF.

The chain combines TRBV12-3 or TRBV12-4 with TRBJ2-1; the D call from TCRdb, TRBD1, cannot be confirmed without DNA. This CDR3 region has 14 residues. CDR3 sequence reads: CASSSGGTGNEQFF.

CDR3 region: CSAKPLVGGTQYF. This chain connects TRBV20-1 to TRBJ2-3; as DNA is missing, the TRBD2 call by TCRdb cannot be tested. Germline V CDR1 and CDR2: DFQATT, SNEGSKA (reference sequence). The CDR3 loop spans 13 amino acids.

The chain combines TRBV4-3 with TRBJ2-7; without DNA, the TCRdb call of TRBD2 cannot be checked. The germline gives CDR1 LGHNA, CDR2 YSLEER. This CDR3 is 15 amino acids long. CDR3 region: CASSQGIGRANEQYF.

The chain has TRBV12-3 or TRBV12-4 and TRBJ2-5; TCRdb reports TRBD2, a call that lacks DNA to check it against. CDR3 length: 15 residues. CDR3 protein: CASGRTGLALETQYF.

V and J are TRBV12-3 or TRBV12-4 and TRBJ1-2; the D gene TCRdb calls, TRBD1, cannot be checked with no DNA. CDR3 length: 14 amino acids. The CDR3 is CASSMDTWDYGYTF.

The chain has TRBV20-1 and TRBJ2-1; TCRdb indicates TRBD2, and absent DNA this call remains unverified. CDR1 is DFQATT, CDR2 SNEGSKA, per germline (reference sequence). The CDR3 loop spans 14 amino acids. The CDR3 is CSAPPGGPYNEQFF.

The chain uses TRBV6-2 or TRBV6-3 and TRBJ2-7; as DNA is missing, the TRBD1 call by TCRdb cannot be tested. Germline assignment: CDR1 MNHEY and CDR2 SVGEGT. The CDR3 sequence is 13 residues long. This chain's CDR3 is CASWGQQGYEQYF.

V usage is TRBV12-3 or TRBV12-4 and J usage is TRBJ1-5. The CDR3 totals 12 residues. The CDR3 reads CASTVLGQPQHF.

V gene TRBV6-2 or TRBV6-3 combines with J gene TRBJ2-1; TCRdb's D call, TRBD2, is unchecked because there is no DNA. The germline gives CDR1 MNHEY, CDR2 SVGEGT. This CDR3 is built from 14 residues. The CDR3 reads CASSSTAGLNEQFF.

CDR3 amino acids: CASSLILQGASPNEKLFF. The J gene is TRBJ1-4, the V gene TRBV12-3 or TRBV12-4; TCRdb returns TRBD1, unconfirmable since there is no DNA. The CDR3 runs 18 residues.

The chain has TRBV12-3 or TRBV12-4 and TRBJ1-3; TCRdb's assignment of TRBD1 cannot be checked, as there is no DNA. The CDR3 is 15 residues long. This CDR3 reads CASSYRGGSGNTIYF.

The rearrangement joins TRBV5-1 to TRBJ2-7; as DNA is missing, the TRBD1 call by TCRdb cannot be tested. CDR1 SGHRS and CDR2 YFSETQ come from the germline V gene. CDR3 length equals 14 residues. The CDR3: CASSLGDRVNEQYF.

The chain carries TRBV15 and TRBJ1-5; with no DNA, the TCRdb D assignment of TRBD1 cannot be verified. Germline CDR1 reads LNHNV; CDR2 reads YYDKDF (reference sequence). This CDR3 is built from 15 residues. CDR3 loop: CATSLTRDNHQPQHF.

The rearrangement links TRBV5-4 to TRBJ2-1. The CDR3 runs 16 residues. Germline assignment: CDR1 SGHNT and CDR2 YYREEE (reference sequence). The chain's CDR3 is CASSLAPGTPNNEQFF.

The chain carries TRBV28 and TRBJ2-5; with no DNA, the TCRdb D assignment of TRBD1 cannot be verified. CDR3 length: 13 amino acids. CDR1 is MDHEN and CDR2 is SYDVKM in the germline V gene. This CDR3 is CASSSGRVGTQYF.

The chain employs TRBV7-2 and TRBJ2-7; no DNA is available, so the TRBD2 call from TCRdb remains unchecked. The germline CDR1 and CDR2 sequences are SGHTA and FQGNSA. The CDR3 loop spans 15 amino acids. The CDR3: CASSARSGHSYEQYF.

This rearrangement joins TRBV20-1 to TRBJ2-7; checking the TCRdb D call of TRBD1 is not possible without DNA. CDR3 length: 14 residues. Germline lookup yields CDR1 DFQATT and CDR2 SNEGSKA (reference sequence). CDR3 loop: CSARVQGIIYEQYF.

The chain employs TRBV27 and TRBJ2-5; the D call of TRBD2 rests on TCRdb alone, since no DNA is present to check it. This CDR3 has 16 residues. The germline gives CDR1 MNHEY, CDR2 SMNVEV (reference sequence). CDR3 region: CASRGLAGARPETQYF.

V gene TRBV6-1 combines with J gene TRBJ1-2. Germline V gene sequence: CDR1 MNHNS, CDR2 SASEGT. The CDR3 extends over 14 amino acids. CDR3 protein: CASSRRALTYGYTF.

The chain uses TRBV29-1 and TRBJ2-6; no DNA is available, so the TRBD1 call from TCRdb remains unchecked. The CDR3 covers 15 residues. Germline V gives CDR1 SQVTM, CDR2 ANQGSEA. The CDR3 sequence: CSVTQTGAGANVLTF.

The rearrangement joins TRBV7-9 to TRBJ2-3; TCRdb selects TRBD2, and the lack of DNA leaves this call unchecked. CDR1 is SEHNR, CDR2 FQNEAQ, per germline (reference sequence). The CDR3 runs to 13 residues. CDR3 sequence reads: CALSGRPTDTQYF.

The chain's CDR3 is CASSSLASSSSEQFF. The gene calls are TRBV11-3 and TRBJ2-1; TCRdb gives TRBD2 as the D gene, but with no DNA this cannot be confirmed. CDR3 length equals 15 residues. Germline CDR1 is SGHNT and CDR2 is YENEEA.

The chain links TRBV20-1 to TRBJ2-1. Germline lookup yields CDR1 DFQATT and CDR2 SNEGSKA (reference sequence). The CDR3 runs 17 residues. CDR3 region: CSARGVRWGGSYNEQFF.

The gene calls are TRBV29-1 and TRBJ2-1; there is no DNA to check the TCRdb D call of TRBD2. CDR1 and CDR2 (germline): SQVTM, ANQGSEA. The CDR3 runs 12 residues. The chain's CDR3 is CSVGLANNEQFF.